Presented here are 29 T cell receptor beta chains from one specimen sequenced in a study of Ad26.COV2.S vaccination and SARS-CoV-2 variants. This sample's treatment: 15 to 20 received Ad26.COV2.S at low or high dose, single or two shots; roughly five received placebo; per-sample allocation not given. The samples date from day 63 after the first vaccine or placebo injection. Here immunoSEQ multiplex PCR was the method, and the copy in TCRdb shows in-frame clones only, minus some. The data contain about 680,000 clones, roughly 90% of them singletons. The sample in question was peripheral blood, obtained in a trial of Ad26.COV2.S vaccine versus placebo. The source of these receptors is a person between 18 and 59 years old who received the Ad26.COV2.S COVID-19 vaccine or a placebo.

For this clone: The sample has other DNA sequences that encode this CDR3 too. This sequence joins TRBV18 and TRBJ2-7; the D is unclear. V was trimmed by 0 bases and J by 5 bases, leaving 8 bases between them. CDR1 is KGHSH and CDR2 is LQKENI in the germline V gene. The CDR3 extends over 13 amino acids. The CDR3 loop is CASSPPPGNEQYF. The CDR3 DNA sequence: TGTGCCAGCTCACCACCCCCCGGCAACGAGCAGTACTTC.

The CDR3 DNA follows: TGTGCCAGCAGCCTAGGACGGGTGAATTCACCCCTCCACTTT. Translating it yields CASSLGRVNSPLHF. The genes are TRBV3-1 (or the pseudogene TRBV3-2) and TRBJ1-6; D is undetermined. Germline V CDR1 and CDR2: LGHDT, YNNKEL (reference sequence). V lost 4 bases to trimming and J lost 7 bases, with 11 bases between them. The CDR3 is made up of 14 amino acids.

This chain joins TRBV7-9 and TRBJ1-4; 9 bases match TRBD1. This CDR3 region has 15 residues. V shed 5 bases, J shed 5 bases, and the junction held 6 bases outside the gene matches. Germline lookup yields CDR1 SEHNR and CDR2 FQNEAQ (reference sequence). CDR3 bases: TGTGCCAGCAGCACCGCGGGACAGGGAAATGAAAAACTGTTTTTT. Its translation is CASSTAGQGNEKLFF.

The J gene is TRBJ2-1, the V gene TRBV7-9; TRBD2 agrees at 9 bases. V shed 7 bases and J 0 bases; nucleotides not matched to a gene: 7. The CDR3 length is 16 residues. The germline gives CDR1 SEHNR, CDR2 FQNEAQ (reference sequence). This CDR3 reads CASTGGSGGSYNEQFF. CDR3 DNA sequence: TGTGCCAGCACCGGGGGTAGCGGGGGCTCCTACAATGAGCAGTTCTTC.

This chain uses TRBV7-2 with TRBJ2-1; TRBD2 might be the D (7 bases). This CDR3 comprises 15 residues. With 5 bases removed from V and 2 bases from J, the gap between germline ends came to 13 bases. Germline CDR1 is SGHTA and CDR2 is FQGNSA. The CDR3 region is CASSKQGGAYNEQFF. The CDR3 bases are TGTGCCAGCAGCAAACAGGGAGGGGCCTACAATGAGCAGTTCTTC. Full variable domain (missing parts from reference TRBV7-2 and TRBJ2-1): GAGVSQSPSNKVTEKGKDVELRCDPISGHTALYWYRQSLGQGLEFLIYFQGNSAPDKSGLPSDRFSAERTGGSVSTLTIQRTQQEDSAVYLCASSKQGGAYNEQFFGPGTRLTVL.

The chain joins TRBV5-1 to TRBJ2-7; D perhaps matches TRBD1 (5 bases). V gave up 1 base and J gave up 4 bases, with 15 bases separating them. Germline loops: CDR1 SGHRS, CDR2 YFSETQ. The CDR3 is made up of 15 amino acids. CDR3 bases: TGCGCCAGCAGCTTGTTGGCAGGGTCTTCGTACGAGCAGTACTTC. Its protein is CASSLLAGSSYEQYF.

The chain employs TRBV5-1 and TRBJ2-7; D gene ambiguous. With 8 bases removed from V and 1 base from J, the gap between germline ends came to 13 bases. Looked up from germline, CDR1 is SGHRS and CDR2 is YFSETQ. This CDR3 comprises 13 residues. The chain's CDR3 is CASSVLNSYEQYF. CDR3 DNA sequence: TGCGCCAGTTCTGTGCTGAATTCCTACGAGCAGTACTTC.

The J gene is TRBJ1-2, the V gene TRBV7-9, with TRBD1 matching over 8 bases. This CDR3 comprises 14 residues. V was pared by 5 bases and J by 4 bases, with 6 bases of the junction left unmatched. Germline CDR1 is SEHNR and CDR2 is FQNEAQ (reference sequence). CDR3 nucleotide sequence: TGTGCCAGCAGCCGCGAGGACAGGGCCTATGGCTACACCTTC. Protein product: CASSREDRAYGYTF.

The chain is built from TRBV12-3 or TRBV12-4 and TRBJ1-2; D is perhaps TRBD1 (6 bases). V lost 5 bases and J 4 bases, leaving 11 bases between the germline ends. The CDR3 loop spans 13 amino acids. CDR3 amino acids: CASSPDSLYGYTF. The DNA for the CDR3 is TGTGCCAGCAGTCCGGACAGCCTCTATGGCTACACCTTC.

The chain couples TRBV3-1 (or the pseudogene TRBV3-2) to TRBJ1-2; D perhaps matches TRBD1 (5 bases). The germline V and J ends were trimmed by 3 bases and 5 bases, with 13 bases remaining between them. The CDR3 consists of 14 residues. Germline CDR1 is LGHDT and CDR2 is YNNKEL (reference sequence). CDR3 DNA: TGTGCCAGCAGCCACGAGCCTCCAGGGTATGGCTACACCTTC. Its protein product is CASSHEPPGYGYTF.

Turning to this clone: The junction and the germline gene differ at one end; a read error may be behind it. V usage is TRBV15 and J usage is TRBJ2-7, with D unclear. The CDR3 spans 14 residues. Germline values: CDR1 LNHNV, CDR2 YYDKDF (reference sequence). The CDR3: CATSGDSPKYEQYF. The DNA of the CDR3 is TGTGCCACCAGCGGAGATAGTCCTAAGTACGAGCAGTACTTC.

On this clone itself: Other DNA sequences within the sample encode an identical CDR3. This chain's CDR3 is CASSPRGQGTDTQYF. Here the CDR3 DNA reads TGTGCCAGCTCACCTCGGGGACAGGGCACAGATACGCAGTATTTT. The chain couples TRBV18 to TRBJ2-3, with TRBD1 identical over 8 bases. The trim removed 3 bases at V and 1 base at J, leaving 3 bases unmatched. This CDR3 comprises 15 residues. Germline values: CDR1 KGHSH, CDR2 LQKENI.

The rearrangement links TRBV18 to TRBJ2-1, with a weak D call TRBD1 (5 bases). V was trimmed by 3 bases and J by 1 base, leaving 10 bases between them. The CDR3 extends over 15 amino acids. In germline, CDR1 is KGHSH, CDR2 LQKENI. CDR3 DNA: TGTGCCAGCTCACCTCAACAGGAGTCCTACAATGAGCAGTTCTTC. Translation gives CASSPQQESYNEQFF.

The rearrangement links TRBV19 to TRBJ2-1, with 7 bases fitting TRBD2. The CDR3 sequence is 13 residues long. Unmatched junction bases numbered 6, after V lost 6 bases and J lost 7 bases. From germline, CDR1 is LNHDA and CDR2 SQIVND (reference sequence). CDR3 nucleotide sequence: TGTGCCAGTAGCCCTTTCGGGGGGAATGAGCAGTTCTTC. Translating it yields CASSPFGGNEQFF.

In DNA form, the CDR3 reads TGCAGTGCTAGAGCTGGCGGGGATCGGTTCTTC. Encoded protein: CSARAGGDRFF. The rearrangement uses TRBV20-1 and TRBJ2-1; D possibly corresponds to TRBD2 (6 bases). Deletions cut 1 base from V and 15 bases from J, with 13 bases between. CDR1 DFQATT and CDR2 SNEGSKA come from the germline V gene (reference sequence). The CDR3 covers 11 residues.

As for this clone: The same CDR3 is also encoded by other DNA sequences in this sample. The V gene is TRBV19, the J gene TRBJ1-5, with unresolved D. The germline gives CDR1 LNHDA, CDR2 SQIVND (reference sequence). CDR3 length equals 14 residues. The V end lost 1 base, the J end lost 4 bases, and 8 bases lay between the germline ends. The CDR3 spells CASSIVNSNQPQHF. CDR3 sequence (DNA): TGTGCCAGTAGTATAGTGAACAGTAATCAGCCCCAGCATTTT.

The chain recombines TRBV4-1 with TRBJ1-6; a possible D gene is TRBD1 (5 bases). The CDR3 covers 17 residues. The ends were cut back, 3 bases at V and 8 bases at J, with 20 bases in the middle. Germline V lookup: CDR1 MGHRA, CDR2 YSYEKL. The CDR3 protein is CASSQAAMGRLYSPLHF. In DNA form, the CDR3 reads TGCGCCAGCAGCCAGGCAGCCATGGGACGGCTCTATTCACCCCTCCACTTT.

This clone was detected a few times. Other DNA sequences of this sample code for an identical CDR3. V and J are TRBV3-1 (or the pseudogene TRBV3-2) and TRBJ2-1; TRBD2 matches 8 bases. The CDR3 is 15 residues long. Germline V gene data show CDR1 as LGHDT and CDR2 as YNNKEL (reference sequence). Unmatched junction bases numbered 2, after V lost 4 bases and J lost 0 bases. The CDR3 DNA follows: TGTGCCAGCAGCCGAAGCGGGAGCTCCTACAATGAGCAGTTCTTC. Its protein product is CASSRSGSSYNEQFF.

The chain links TRBV4-2 to TRBJ2-2; D is perhaps TRBD2 (6 bases). The CDR3 consists of 16 residues. The germline CDR1 and CDR2 sequences are LGHNA and YNFKEQ. The V and J ends lost 0 bases and 4 bases respectively, with 12 bases between them. The chain's CDR3 is CASSQEGQRVTGELFF. DNA for the CDR3: TGTGCCAGCAGCCAAGAGGGTCAGCGGGTCACCGGGGAGCTGTTTTTT.

The chain is built from TRBV5-1 and TRBJ2-1; 11 bases fit TRBD2. Germline CDR1 is SGHRS and CDR2 is YFSETQ. The CDR3 is 17 residues long. The ends lost 3 bases at V and 2 bases at J; junction bases unmatched: 7. The CDR3 nucleotides are TGCGCCAGCAGCTCCAGGACTAGCGGGCTAACCTACAATGAGCAGTTCTTC. The encoded protein is CASSSRTSGLTYNEQFF.

This clone was seen only once. This chain uses TRBV7-2 with TRBJ1-4; 9 positions agree with TRBD1. This CDR3 is 13 amino acids long. Germline lookup yields CDR1 SGHTA and CDR2 FQGNSA. Germline trimming cut 5 bases from V and 7 bases from J; bases unmatched to any gene: 2. The CDR3 DNA reads TGTGCCAGCAGCAGGGGACAGGGTGAAAAACTGTTTTTT. This gives the protein CASSRGQGEKLFF.

The V call is TRBV11-2, the J call TRBJ1-5, with 8 bases lining up with TRBD1. Germline V gene sequence: CDR1 SGHAT, CDR2 FQNNGV. The ends lost 5 bases at V and 6 bases at J; junction bases unmatched: 9. The CDR3 has 15 residues. The DNA for the CDR3 is TGTGCCAGCAGCCACGGACAGGGTGACGGTCAGCCCCAGCATTTT. Its translation: CASSHGQGDGQPQHF.

The chain couples TRBV10-1 to TRBJ2-1; TRBD1 might be the D (6 bases). The germline V and J ends were trimmed by 0 bases and 1 base, with 16 bases remaining between them. Germline CDR1 reads WNHNN; CDR2 reads SYGVQD (reference sequence). The CDR3 has 18 amino acids. The CDR3 bases are TGCGCCAGCAGTGAGTCGCTTGGGGGCTCTAGTTCCTACAATGAGCAGTTCTTC. Its protein is CASSESLGGSSSYNEQFF.

V is TRBV3-1 (or the pseudogene TRBV3-2) and J is TRBJ1-6; 9 bases are shared with TRBD1. The CDR3 runs 18 residues. Germline values: CDR1 LGHDT, CDR2 YNNKEL (reference sequence). V shed 2 bases and J 5 bases; nucleotides not matched to a gene: 10. The CDR3 loop is CASSQTAGTGYHNSPLHF. CDR3 coding DNA: TGTGCCAGCAGCCAAACTGCAGGGACAGGGTACCATAATTCACCCCTCCACTTT.

This chain joins TRBV5-6 and TRBJ1-5; the D gene is possibly TRBD1 (5 bases). The CDR3 spans 13 residues. The germline V gene has CDR1 SGHDT and CDR2 YYEEEE. V was shortened by 1 base and J by 6 bases, with 8 bases between the two germline ends. The CDR3 DNA follows: TGTGCCAGCAGCTTGAAGGGGCCTCAGCCCCAGCATTTT. Encoded protein: CASSLKGPQPQHF.

The chain links TRBV19 to TRBJ2-7; D might be TRBD1 (6 bases). Germline V CDR1 and CDR2: LNHDA, SQIVND (reference sequence). The CDR3 is made up of 13 amino acids. Trimming removed 6 bases from V and 1 base from J, with 10 bases in between. Here the CDR3 DNA reads TGTGCCAGTAGCGGGGACATTTCCTACGAGCAGTACTTC. Translation: CASSGDISYEQYF.

This chain's CDR3 is CASSTPGLMNTEAFF. Here the CDR3 DNA reads TGTGCCAGCAGCACGCCGGGACTTATGAACACTGAAGCTTTCTTT. The rearrangement uses TRBV7-2 and TRBJ1-1; the D gene is possibly TRBD1 (5 bases). V dropped 5 bases and J dropped 0 bases, with 13 bases sitting between them. There are 15 residues in the CDR3. Per the germline V gene, CDR1 is SGHTA and CDR2 is FQGNSA.

This chain connects TRBV6-5 to TRBJ2-1; 10 nucleotides agree with TRBD2. The ends lost 4 bases at V and 6 bases at J; junction bases unmatched: 3. The germline gives CDR1 MNHEY, CDR2 SVGAGI. CDR3 length: 14 amino acids. CDR3 amino acids: CASSLGTSVNEQFF. The CDR3 DNA follows: TGTGCCAGCAGTTTGGGGACTAGCGTCAATGAGCAGTTCTTC.

The rearrangement uses TRBV24-1 and TRBJ2-1; D gene ambiguous. The CDR3 runs to 16 residues. V lost 5 bases and J 0 bases, leaving 13 bases between the germline ends. Germline loops: CDR1 KGHDR, CDR2 SFDVKD. The CDR3 spells CATSGPTQSSYNEQFF. CDR3 nucleotides: TGTGCCACCAGTGGTCCTACCCAGAGCTCCTACAATGAGCAGTTCTTC.